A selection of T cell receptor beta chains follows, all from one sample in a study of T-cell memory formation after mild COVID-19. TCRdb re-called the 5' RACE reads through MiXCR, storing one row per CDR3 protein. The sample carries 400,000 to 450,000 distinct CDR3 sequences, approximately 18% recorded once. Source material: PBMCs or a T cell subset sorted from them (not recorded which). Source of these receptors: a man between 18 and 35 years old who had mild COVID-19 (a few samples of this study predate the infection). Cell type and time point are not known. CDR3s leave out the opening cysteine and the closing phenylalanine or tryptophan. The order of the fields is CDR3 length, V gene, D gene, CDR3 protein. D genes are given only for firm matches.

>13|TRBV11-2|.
ASNPKATTYNEQF
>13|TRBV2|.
ASQDWTGNTGELF
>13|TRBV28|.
ASRAVRAVYNEQF
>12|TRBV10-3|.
AISAGTHTGELF
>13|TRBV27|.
ASSLGLRYTDTQY
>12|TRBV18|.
ASSPRGLEDTQY
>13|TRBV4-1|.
ASSQGPPHGDEQF
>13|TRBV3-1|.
ASSPSSRSEETQY
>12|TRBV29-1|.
SVEDNGEGYEQY
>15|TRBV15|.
ATSRDPGNRDNQPQH
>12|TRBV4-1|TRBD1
ASSLTGSKQPQH
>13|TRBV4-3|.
ASSQVTAGYDEQF
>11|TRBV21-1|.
ASSKGGATEAF
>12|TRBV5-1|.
ASSTGRLAEKLF
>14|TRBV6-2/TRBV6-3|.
ASSRKGDLAPYEQY
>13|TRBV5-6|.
ASSLRTALNYGYT
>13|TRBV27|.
ASSLTLGSEDTQY
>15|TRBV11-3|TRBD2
ASSTPTSVGYTDTQY
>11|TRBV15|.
ATSTTGQDTQY
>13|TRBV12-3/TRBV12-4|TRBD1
ASSQQGDSNQPQH
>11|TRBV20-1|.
SALDRLESPLH
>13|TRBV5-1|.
ASTGNWERNSPLH
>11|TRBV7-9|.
ASSLEGRSPLH
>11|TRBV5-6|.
ASNQRGTDTQY
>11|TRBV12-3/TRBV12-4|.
ASSFRGPSDQH
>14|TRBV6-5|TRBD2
ASSSGQTSGTDTQY
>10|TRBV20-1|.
SAREGIYEQY
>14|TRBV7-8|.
ASSLDGVPTGVGYT
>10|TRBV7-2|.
ASSARRDTQY
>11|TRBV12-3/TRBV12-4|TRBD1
ASSPQGNQPQH
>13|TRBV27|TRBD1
ASRLEGGFYNEQF
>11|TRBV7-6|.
ASSYSFSGGYT
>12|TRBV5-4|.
ASSSWAQATEAF
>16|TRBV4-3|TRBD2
ASSQLRGAGSLRYEQY
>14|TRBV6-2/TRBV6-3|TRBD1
ASNNANRGSSYGYT
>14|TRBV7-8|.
ASSLAGESGANVLT
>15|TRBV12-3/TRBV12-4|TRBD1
ASSPSRGQSSGNTIY
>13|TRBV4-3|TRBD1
ASSQDRGGGNGYT
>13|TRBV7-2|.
ASSLYDWNQETQY
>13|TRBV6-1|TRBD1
ASSEATGGQETQY
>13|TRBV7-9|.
ASSQLRTETDTQY
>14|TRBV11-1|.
ASSPRSPGDYGELF
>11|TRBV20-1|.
SATLEGNEKLF
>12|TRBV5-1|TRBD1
ASRGQVNTGELF
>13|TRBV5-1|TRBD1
ASSWADRAAYGYT
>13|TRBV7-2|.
ASSMTMRLQETQY
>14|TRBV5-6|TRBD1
ASSLVGQGAYNEQF
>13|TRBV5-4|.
ASSLSTRMNTEAF
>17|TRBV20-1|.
SAREADGGPTLITDTQY
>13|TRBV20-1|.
SARVSGTAQETQY
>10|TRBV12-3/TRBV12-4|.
ASSLSTDEQF
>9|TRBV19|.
ASKEGRRLF
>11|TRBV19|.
ASMAGARQTQY
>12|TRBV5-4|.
ASSSRDTSYEQY